These 27 T cell receptor beta chains originate from one sample sequenced in a study of blood T cell repertoires in COVID-19. Assay used: immunoSEQ multiplex PCR; TCRdb lists only in-frame clones, some missing. The repertoire holds around 150,000 clones, with approximately 87% as singletons. The sequencing sample was made of peripheral blood. The receptor set was obtained from a middle-aged man with active COVID-19.

The V and J genes are TRBV28 and TRBJ2-3; 11 bases are shared with TRBD2. This CDR3 comprises 15 residues. The trim removed 7 bases at V and 6 bases at J, leaving 9 bases unmatched. The germline V gene encodes CDR1 MDHEN and CDR2 SYDVKM. The CDR3 sequence is CASTLGASGGDTQYF. CDR3 DNA sequence: TGTGCCAGCACCTTGGGGGCTAGCGGGGGGGATACGCAGTATTTT.

The chain joins TRBV12-3 or TRBV12-4 to TRBJ2-6; D possibly corresponds to TRBD2 (5 bases). The length of the CDR3 is 13 residues. Trimming pared 9 bases from V and 3 bases from J, leaving 9 bases between. CDR3 in amino acids: CASAGSGANVLTF. CDR3 coding DNA: TGTGCCAGTGCGGGCAGTGGGGCCAACGTCCTGACTTTC.

The table lists this clone with a count of one. The chain joins TRBV30 to TRBJ2-5, with 9 bases matching TRBD2. The CDR3 contains 15 residues. J gave up 1 base and V 3 bases, and 6 bases lay outside the gene matches. Germline V gene lookup returns CDR1 GTSNPN and CDR2 SVGIG (reference sequence). CDR3 sequence: CAWSVAGGVQETQYF. The CDR3, as DNA: TGTGCCTGGAGCGTTGCGGGGGGGGTCCAAGAGACCCAGTACTTC.

The chain has TRBV5-5 and TRBJ2-2, with D uncertain. Germline V gene sequence: CDR1 SGHKS, CDR2 YYEKEE (reference sequence). The CDR3 has 15 amino acids. Trimming pared 0 bases from V and 2 bases from J, leaving 8 bases between. CDR3 sequence (DNA): TGTGCCAGCAGCTTGGGGCCATATAACACCGGGGAGCTGTTTTTT. This gives the protein CASSLGPYNTGELFF.

The chain combines TRBV30 with TRBJ1-5; D uncertain. The V end lost 4 bases, the J end lost 6 bases, and 13 bases lay between the germline ends. This CDR3 comprises 13 residues. Germline lookup yields CDR1 GTSNPN and CDR2 SVGIG (reference sequence). CDR3 nucleotide sequence: TGTGCCTGGACCATAAATGAGGGTCAGCCCCAGCATTTT. It encodes CAWTINEGQPQHF.

This sequence joins TRBV7-9 and TRBJ1-1, with D possibly being TRBD1 (6 bases). This CDR3 is 13 amino acids long. The germline gives CDR1 SEHNR, CDR2 FQNEAQ (reference sequence). V lost 0 bases to trimming and J lost 5 bases, with 7 bases between them. The CDR3 loop is CASSLAGATEAFF. In DNA form, the CDR3 reads TGTGCCAGCAGCTTAGCGGGGGCGACTGAAGCTTTCTTT.

This chain joins TRBV5-1 and TRBJ2-5; the D gene is possibly TRBD2 (5 bases). V lost 4 bases, J lost 5 bases, and 21 bases lay in between. This CDR3 comprises 16 residues. CDR1 is SGHRS and CDR2 is YFSETQ in the germline V gene. CDR3 nucleotides: TGCGCCAGCAGCACCGGGGTCCGGGCCCGGAGGGAGACCCAGTACTTC. Translated, it gives CASSTGVRARRETQYF.

This rearrangement joins TRBV19 to TRBJ1-5, with a tentative D call TRBD1 (5 bases). Germline V gene sequence: CDR1 LNHDA, CDR2 SQIVND (reference sequence). CDR3 length equals 12 residues. Trimming stripped 9 bases from V and 3 bases from J, with 9 bases between. CDR3 DNA sequence: TGTGCCAGCAGGGTGGCCAATCAGCCCCAGCATTTT. Its translation is CASRVANQPQHF.

For the CDR3, the DNA is TGTGCCAGCAGCCCCCGGGACAGCGGCTCCTACGAGCAGTACTTC. Translating gives CASSPRDSGSYEQYF. V and J are TRBV14 and TRBJ2-7, with TRBD1 identical over 7 bases. There are 15 residues in the CDR3. From germline, CDR1 is SGHDN and CDR2 FVKESK. Losses at the gene ends were 4 bases for V and 0 bases for J; bases not matched to a gene: 6.

The rearrangement uses TRBV7-3 and TRBJ2-7; tentative D call: TRBD1 (6 bases). CDR1 and CDR2 (germline): SGHTA, FQGTGA. The CDR3 contains 15 residues. Trimming left V 6 bases short and J 2 bases short, with 17 bases between. CDR3: CASSQETGPPYEQYF. CDR3 bases: TGTGCCAGCAGTCAAGAGACAGGACCACCCTACGAGCAGTACTTC.

The chain has TRBV5-1 and TRBJ2-1; 12 bases are a match to TRBD2. The germline V gene encodes CDR1 SGHRS and CDR2 YFSETQ. The CDR3 spans 15 residues. The V gene end was trimmed by 0 bases and the J gene end by 9 bases; junction bases not matched to a gene: 4. The CDR3 protein is CASSLASGGATEQFF. The DNA for the CDR3 is TGCGCCAGCAGCTTGGCTAGCGGGGGGGCCACTGAGCAGTTCTTC.

The genes are TRBV5-1 and TRBJ1-1; the D gene is possibly TRBD1 (5 bases). Trimming took off 4 bases at V and 3 bases at J, with 16 bases between the two ends. This CDR3 contains 15 residues. CDR1 and CDR2 (germline): SGHRS, YFSETQ. In nucleotides, the CDR3 is TGCGCCAGCAGCCGATTGTCCCCACAGGACACTGAAGCTTTCTTT. It codes for CASSRLSPQDTEAFF.

This chain uses TRBV7-2 with TRBJ1-2; D not resolved. This CDR3 contains 11 residues. V was cut by 1 base and J by 8 bases, with 5 bases left in between. The germline CDR1 and CDR2 sequences are SGHTA and FQGNSA. The CDR3 nucleotides are TGTGCCAGCAGCTTAGTTGGCGGCTACACCTTC. Protein sequence: CASSLVGGYTF.

The chain couples TRBV9 to TRBJ2-3; D not resolved. Trimming took off 0 bases at V and 2 bases at J, with 13 bases between the two ends. The CDR3 sequence is 16 residues long. The germline V gene encodes CDR1 SGDLS and CDR2 YYNGEE. The chain's CDR3 is CASSVESGRATDTQYF. The CDR3 region has the DNA TGTGCCAGCAGCGTAGAGTCTGGTAGAGCCACAGATACGCAGTATTTT.

The chain links TRBV6-5 to TRBJ1-1; D is undetermined. V gave up 2 bases and J gave up 1 base, with 14 bases separating them. This CDR3 has 16 residues. Looked up from germline, CDR1 is MNHEY and CDR2 is SVGAGI. The CDR3 spells CASSYGAGITNTEAFF. In DNA form, the CDR3 reads TGTGCCAGCAGTTACGGCGCAGGAATTACGAACACTGAAGCTTTCTTT.

V is TRBV5-4 and J is TRBJ2-1; the D gene is possibly TRBD1 (6 bases). Germline-derived CDR1 and CDR2 are SGHNT and YYREEE (reference sequence). The CDR3 runs to 16 residues. V gave up 0 bases and J gave up 2 bases, with 12 bases separating them. The CDR3: CASSLAGQTPYNEQFF. DNA of the CDR3: TGTGCCAGCAGCTTGGCCGGACAGACTCCCTACAATGAGCAGTTCTTC.

This clone was observed at least ten times. The chain has TRBV5-8 and TRBJ2-3; possibly TRBD2 for D (7 bases). Trimming shortened V by 7 bases and J by 2 bases, and 26 bases separated the two germline ends. From germline, CDR1 is SGHTS and CDR2 YDEGEE. The CDR3 totals 18 residues. The CDR3 sequence is CASPSMLWGLAATDTQYF. The CDR3 DNA reads TGTGCCAGCCCCAGTATGCTATGGGGGCTAGCGGCCACAGATACGCAGTATTTT.

The rearrangement joins TRBV5-1 to TRBJ2-3, with TRBD2 matching 9 bases. J gave up 5 bases and V 3 bases, and 10 bases lay outside the gene matches. Germline values: CDR1 SGHRS, CDR2 YFSETQ. The CDR3 covers 16 residues. CDR3 region: CASSSERGVAGDTQYF. The CDR3 region has the DNA TGCGCCAGCAGCTCAGAGCGGGGGGTCGCTGGAGATACGCAGTATTTT.

The chain links TRBV9 to TRBJ2-2; the match to TRBD2 covers 10 bases. CDR1 and CDR2 (germline): SGDLS, YYNGEE. CDR3 length equals 18 residues. The J segment lost 8 bases and the V segment lost 4 bases, leaving 17 bases of the junction unmatched. CDR3 residues: CASSPTSSGGGLVGELFF. The CDR3 nucleotides read TGTGCCAGCAGCCCCACCTCTAGCGGGGGTGGGTTGGTGGGGGAGCTGTTTTTT.

In regard to this clone: Its ends do not fully match the called genes, so a read error is possible. This sequence joins TRBV2 and TRBJ2-2; tentative D call: TRBD2 (5 bases). This CDR3 has 12 amino acids. Germline V gives CDR1 SNHLY, CDR2 FYNNEI. CDR3 sequence (DNA): TGTGCGAGCAGCCGGGGAACCGGGGAGCTGTTTTTT. This codes for CASSRGTGELFF. Drawing the rest from reference TRBV2 and TRBJ2-2, the complete variable domain is EPEVTQTPSHQVTQMGQEVILRCVPISNHLYFYWYRQILGQKVEFLVSFYNNEISEKSEIFDDQFSVERPDGSNFTLKIRSTKLEDSAMYFCASSRGTGELFFGEGSRLTVL.

This chain joins TRBV6-4 and TRBJ1-2; D unclear. V lost 6 bases and J lost 8, with 13 bases in between. This CDR3 is 12 amino acids long. The V gene's germline CDR1 is MRHNA and CDR2 SNTAGT. CDR3 amino acids: CASSPPFLGYTF. CDR3 in DNA: TGTGCCAGCAGCCCTCCCTTTTTGGGCTACACCTTC.

This chain joins TRBV19 and TRBJ1-5, with a tentative D call TRBD1 (5 bases). The V and J ends lost 1 base and 4 bases respectively, with 11 bases between them. The CDR3 loop spans 15 amino acids. Germline lookup yields CDR1 LNHDA and CDR2 SQIVND (reference sequence). The CDR3 bases are TGTGCCAGTAGTATAGGACAGAACGAGAATCAGCCCCAGCATTTT. This sequence encodes CASSIGQNENQPQHF.

The genes are TRBV9 and TRBJ2-5; the D gene is possibly TRBD2 (6 bases). This CDR3 spans 14 amino acids. The germline V gene encodes CDR1 SGDLS and CDR2 YYNGEE. V was clipped by 0 bases and J by 5 bases, with 11 bases between them. CDR3 in amino acids: CASSVGEGRETQYF. The CDR3 bases are TGTGCCAGCAGCGTAGGTGAGGGGAGGGAGACCCAGTACTTC.

The chain carries TRBV6-2 or TRBV6-3 and TRBJ2-1; 12 bases fit TRBD2. V dropped 5 bases and J dropped 5; count of bases not matched to a gene: 7. There are 16 residues in the CDR3. Germline loops: CDR1 MNHEY, CDR2 SVGEGT. The CDR3 here is CASSRVRLAGDNEQFF. CDR3 nucleotides: TGTGCCAGCAGTCGGGTCCGACTAGCGGGAGACAATGAGCAGTTCTTC.

This clone was found once. This chain connects TRBV7-8 to TRBJ2-1; 8 nucleotides agree with TRBD1. The CDR3 totals 17 residues. CDR1 is SGHVS and CDR2 is FQNEAQ in the germline V gene. Trimming removed 1 base from V and 11 bases from J; junction bases left unmatched: 16. CDR3 region: CASSLVRQGQGTVKQFF. The CDR3 coding sequence is TGTGCCAGCAGCTTAGTTCGTCAAGGACAGGGAACGGTTAAGCAGTTCTTC.

This clone was detected only once. The V gene is TRBV19, the J gene TRBJ2-2; D is perhaps TRBD2 (5 bases). The CDR3 sequence is 16 residues long. With 2 bases removed from V and 1 base from J, the gap between germline ends came to 11 bases. Germline V gene sequence: CDR1 LNHDA, CDR2 SQIVND (reference sequence). For the CDR3, the DNA is TGTGCCAGTAGTATACTTATAGCGCGGAACACCGGGGAGCTGTTTTTT. It is translated as CASSILIARNTGELFF.

The V gene is TRBV3-1 (or the pseudogene TRBV3-2), the J gene TRBJ1-4; D unclear. This CDR3 contains 16 residues. CDR1 LGHDT and CDR2 YNNKEL come from the germline V gene (reference sequence). V dropped 1 base and J dropped 3 bases, with 12 bases sitting between them. In nucleotides, the CDR3 is TGTGCCAGCAGCCAAGCAGGCAAGCAGCCTAATGAAAAACTGTTTTTT. It translates to CASSQAGKQPNEKLFF.